This T cell receptor beta chain was sequenced during a study of T cell responses to AZD1222 COVID-19 vaccine. Study-wide results and caveats: Repertoire sampling occurred only after the peak T cell response.

The CDR3 covers 15 residues. Germline V lookup: CDR1 SGHNT, CDR2 YENEEA. Trimming left V 3 bases short and J 1 base short, with 11 bases between. Sequenced by immunoSEQ multiplex PCR; TCRdb stores in-frame clones only, minus some. This sample carries around 100,000 clones, approximately 83% of them seen once, and the ten largest clones take roughly 6.3%. As regards this clone: Its antigen is unidentified.

The clonotype originates from an adult in good health. This chain links TRBV11-3 with TRBJ2-3, with D perhaps TRBD2 (5 bases). The starting material was peripheral blood, obtained on day 0 of AZD1222 vaccination. The CDR3 DNA reads TGTGCCAGCAGCTTTTGGGGAGACCGCACAGATACGCAGTATTTT. It encodes CASSFWGDRTDTQYF.